The T cell receptor beta chain described here comes from a study of cytomegalovirus exposure and HLA in healthy donors. Whole-study context: Unique TCRs from HLA-typed donors, 85 million to 100 million of them, were held in an early data release.

Study-level results: Solely CMV serostatus was available to characterize immune exposure. Analyzed later, most CMV-associated TCR beta chains appeared HLA-restricted.

Nominally healthy donors were sampled, though unrecorded immune exposures were likely. Regarding this clone: Its antigen is as yet unknown.

Use of 60 Vbeta and 13 Jbeta primers characterized the PCR. Only in-frame clones appear in the TCRdb table, and some are missing; sequencing was by immunoSEQ multiplex PCR. The sample has about 200,000 clones, roughly 85% seen once; the top ten hold approximately 4.4%. Germline CDR1 is GTSNPN and CDR2 is SVGIG (reference sequence). The V segment lost 2 bases and the J segment 13 bases; nucleotides outside the gene matches: 9. CDR3 length: 13 residues. Input material: PBMCs. The chain recombines TRBV30 with TRBJ1-4; 8 bases line up with TRBD1. This clonotype was sampled from a young woman in good health and CMV-seropositive. The CDR3 DNA follows: TGTGCCTGGAGTCAGGGGGCGTCCTCCACACTGTTTTTT. Its translation: CAWSQGASSTLFF.